Reported below is one T cell receptor beta chain. As yet, its antigen is unknown. This record comes from a study of Ad26.COV2.S vaccination and SARS-CoV-2 variants. Study findings and constraints: Across vaccine and placebo recipients, the breadth of non-spike TCRs was similar. The authors reported substantial breadth in spike-specific CD8+ and CD4+ T cell responses after vaccination. Recipients given vaccine exceeded placebo recipients in spike-specific TCR breadth.

The repertoire was sequenced with immunoSEQ multiplex PCR; TCRdb's copy has only in-frame clones and lacks some. The sample records about 100,000 clones, around three quarters being singletons. Per germline, CDR1 LGHNA and CDR2 YNFKEQ. Trimming removed 0 bases from V and 1 base from J; junction bases left unmatched: 3. CDR3 length: 16 amino acids. This chain joins TRBV4-2 and TRBJ1-1; 9 bases line up with TRBD1. This receptor was identified in a human donor who had recovered from COVID-19. The starting material was peripheral blood, obtained after recovery from COVID-19. DNA of the CDR3: TGTGCCAGCAGCCAAGATGGACAGGGGACGAACACTGAAGCTTTCTTT. Translated: CASSQDGQGTNTEAFF.